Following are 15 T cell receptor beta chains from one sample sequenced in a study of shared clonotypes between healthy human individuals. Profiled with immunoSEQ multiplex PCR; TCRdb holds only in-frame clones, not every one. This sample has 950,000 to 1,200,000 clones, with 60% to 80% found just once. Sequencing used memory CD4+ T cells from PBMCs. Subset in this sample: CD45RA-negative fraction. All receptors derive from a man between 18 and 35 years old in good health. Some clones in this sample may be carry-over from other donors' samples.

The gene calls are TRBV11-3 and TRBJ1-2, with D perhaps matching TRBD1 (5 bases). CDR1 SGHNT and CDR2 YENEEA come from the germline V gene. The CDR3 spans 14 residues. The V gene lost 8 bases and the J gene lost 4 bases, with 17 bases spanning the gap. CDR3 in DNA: TGTGCCAGCGGGACGGTACCAAGTTTCTATGGCTACACCTTC. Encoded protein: CASGTVPSFYGYTF.

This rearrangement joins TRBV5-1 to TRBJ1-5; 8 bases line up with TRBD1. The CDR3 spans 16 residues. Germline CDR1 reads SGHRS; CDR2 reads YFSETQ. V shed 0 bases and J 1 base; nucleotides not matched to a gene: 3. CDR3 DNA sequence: TGCGCCAGCAGCTTGGATGGGACAGGCAGCAATCAGCCCCAGCATTTT. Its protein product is CASSLDGTGSNQPQHF. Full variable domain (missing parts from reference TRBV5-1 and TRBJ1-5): KAGVTQTPRYLIKTRGQQVTLSCSPISGHRSVSWYQQTPGQGLQFLFEYFSETQRNKGNFPGRFSGRQFSNSRSEMNVSTLELGDSALYLCASSLDGTGSNQPQHFGDGTRLSIL.

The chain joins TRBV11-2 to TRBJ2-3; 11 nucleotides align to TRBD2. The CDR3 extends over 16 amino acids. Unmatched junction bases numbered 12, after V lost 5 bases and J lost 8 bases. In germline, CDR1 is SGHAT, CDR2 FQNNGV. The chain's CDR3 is CASSGLAGGTEGTQYF. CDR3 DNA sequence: TGTGCCAGCAGCGGACTAGCGGGTGGCACAGAGGGTACGCAGTATTTT.

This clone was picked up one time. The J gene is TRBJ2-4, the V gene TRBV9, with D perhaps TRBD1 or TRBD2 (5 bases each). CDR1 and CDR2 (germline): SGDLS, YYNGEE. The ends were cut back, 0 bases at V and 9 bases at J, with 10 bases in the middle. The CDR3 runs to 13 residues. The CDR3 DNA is TGTGCCAGCAGCGTAGCGGGGCCCGGCATTCAGTACTTC. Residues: CASSVAGPGIQYF.

The CDR3 coding sequence is TGTGCCAGCAGCTTAGGAACTAGCGGGAGGGTGGAGACCCAGTACTTC. Translated, it gives CASSLGTSGRVETQYF. This rearrangement joins TRBV7-9 to TRBJ2-5; 13 bases line up with TRBD2. Losses at the gene ends were 1 base for V and 5 bases for J; bases not matched to a gene: 4. Germline lookup yields CDR1 SEHNR and CDR2 FQNEAQ (reference sequence). This CDR3 contains 16 residues.

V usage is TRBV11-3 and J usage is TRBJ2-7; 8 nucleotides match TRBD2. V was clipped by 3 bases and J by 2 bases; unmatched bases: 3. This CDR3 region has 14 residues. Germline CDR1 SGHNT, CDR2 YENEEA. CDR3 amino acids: CASSFREGPYEQYF. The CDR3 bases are TGTGCCAGCAGCTTCCGGGAGGGCCCCTACGAGCAGTACTTC.

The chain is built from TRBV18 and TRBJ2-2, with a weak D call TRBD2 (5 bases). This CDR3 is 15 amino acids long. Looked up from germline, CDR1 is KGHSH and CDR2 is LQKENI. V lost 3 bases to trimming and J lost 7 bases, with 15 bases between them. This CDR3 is CASSPSGELVGELFF. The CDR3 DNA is TGTGCCAGCTCACCTAGTGGGGAGCTTGTCGGGGAGCTGTTTTTT.

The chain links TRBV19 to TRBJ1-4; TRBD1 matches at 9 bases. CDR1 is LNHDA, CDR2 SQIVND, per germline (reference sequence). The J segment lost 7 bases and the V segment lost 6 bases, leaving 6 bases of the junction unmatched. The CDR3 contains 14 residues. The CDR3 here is CASSTGGWGEKLFF. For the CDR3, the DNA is TGTGCCAGTAGCACAGGGGGCTGGGGTGAAAAACTGTTTTTT. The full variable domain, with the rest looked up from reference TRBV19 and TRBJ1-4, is DGGITQSPKYLFRKEGQNVTLSCEQNLNHDAMYWYRQDPGQGLRLIYYSQIVNDFQKGDIAEGYSVSREKKESFPLTVTSAQKNPTAFYLCASSTGGWGEKLFFGSGTQLSVL.

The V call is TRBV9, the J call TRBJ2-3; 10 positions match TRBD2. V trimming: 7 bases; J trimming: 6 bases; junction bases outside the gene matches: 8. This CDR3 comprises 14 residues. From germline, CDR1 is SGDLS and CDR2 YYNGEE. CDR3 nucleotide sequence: TGTGCCAGCGGAATAGCGGGAGGTTCGGATACGCAGTATTTT. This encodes CASGIAGGSDTQYF. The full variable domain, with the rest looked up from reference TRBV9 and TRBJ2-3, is DSGVTQTPKHLITATGQRVTLRCSPRSGDLSVYWYQQSLDQGLQFLIQYYNGEERAKGNILERFSAQQFPDLHSELNLSSLELGDSALYFCASGIAGGSDTQYFGPGTRLTVL.

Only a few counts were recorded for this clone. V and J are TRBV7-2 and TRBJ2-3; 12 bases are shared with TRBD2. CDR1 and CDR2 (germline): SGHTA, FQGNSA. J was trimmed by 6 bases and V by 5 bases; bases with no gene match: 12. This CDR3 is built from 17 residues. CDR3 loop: CASSLSSGRAMRDTQYF. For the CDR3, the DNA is TGTGCCAGCAGCCTTTCTAGCGGGAGGGCCATGAGGGATACGCAGTATTTT.

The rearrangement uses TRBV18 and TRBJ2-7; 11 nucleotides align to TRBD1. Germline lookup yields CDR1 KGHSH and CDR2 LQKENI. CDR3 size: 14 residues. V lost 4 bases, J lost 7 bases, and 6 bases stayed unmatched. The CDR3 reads CASSLGQGAWEQYF. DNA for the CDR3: TGTGCCAGCTCACTCGGACAGGGGGCTTGGGAGCAGTACTTC.

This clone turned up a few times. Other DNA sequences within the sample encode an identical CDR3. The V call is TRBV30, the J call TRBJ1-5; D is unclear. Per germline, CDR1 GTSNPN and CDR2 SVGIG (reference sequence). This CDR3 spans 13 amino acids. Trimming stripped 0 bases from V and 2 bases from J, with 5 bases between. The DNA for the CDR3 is TGTGCCTGGAGTGTATTAGGCAATCAGCCCCAGCATTTT. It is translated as CAWSVLGNQPQHF.

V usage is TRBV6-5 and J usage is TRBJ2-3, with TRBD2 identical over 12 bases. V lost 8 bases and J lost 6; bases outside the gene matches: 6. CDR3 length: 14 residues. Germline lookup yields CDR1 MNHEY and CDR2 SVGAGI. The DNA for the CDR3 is TGTGCCAGCGGGCCGACTAGCGGGAGTGATACGCAGTATTTT. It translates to CASGPTSGSDTQYF.

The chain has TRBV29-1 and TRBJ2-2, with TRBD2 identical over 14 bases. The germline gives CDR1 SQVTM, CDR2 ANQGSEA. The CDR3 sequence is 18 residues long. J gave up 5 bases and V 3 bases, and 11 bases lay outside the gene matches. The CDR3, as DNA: TGCAGCGTTGAGTTGGGACTAGCGGGAGCCATCCGGACCGGGGAGCTGTTTTTT. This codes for CSVELGLAGAIRTGELFF.

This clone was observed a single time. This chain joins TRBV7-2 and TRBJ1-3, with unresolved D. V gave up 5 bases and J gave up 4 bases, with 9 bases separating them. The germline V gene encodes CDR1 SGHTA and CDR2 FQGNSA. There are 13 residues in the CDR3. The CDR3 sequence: CASSPVSGNTIYF. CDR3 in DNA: TGTGCCAGCAGCCCAGTTTCGGGAAACACCATATATTTT. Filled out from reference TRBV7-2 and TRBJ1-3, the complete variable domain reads GAGVSQSPSNKVTEKGKDVELRCDPISGHTALYWYRQSLGQGLEFLIYFQGNSAPDKSGLPSDRFSAERTGGSVSTLTIQRTQQEDSAVYLCASSPVSGNTIYFGEGSWLTVV.